Below are 29 T cell receptor beta chains sequenced from a single sample in a study of beta chain features in type 1 diabetes. What was sequenced were expressed TCRB transcripts, since all of the isolated RNA had been reverse transcribed. Method: immunoSEQ multiplex PCR; TCRdb's copy keeps in-frame clones and lacks some. The table records tens of thousands of clones, approximately 70% of them present only once. Specimen: Tregs from blood. The source of these receptors is a woman in her 40s in good health.

The V gene is TRBV4-1, the J gene TRBJ2-4; 13 positions agree with TRBD2. Germline lookup yields CDR1 MGHRA and CDR2 YSYEKL. The CDR3 runs 17 residues. The J segment lost 5 bases and the V segment lost 1 base, leaving 5 bases of the junction unmatched. CDR3 protein: CASSQAQLAGGQNIQYF. In DNA, the CDR3 is TGCGCCAGCAGCCAAGCCCAACTAGCGGGGGGGCAAAACATTCAGTACTTC.

DNA of the CDR3: TGTGCCAGCAGCTTAGATCTCGCAGGAGGCTACACCTTC. It is translated as CASSLDLAGGYTF. The genes are TRBV7-2 and TRBJ1-2; no reliable D call. This CDR3 has 13 residues. Trimming stripped 1 base from V and 8 bases from J, with 11 bases between. CDR1 SGHTA and CDR2 FQGNSA come from the germline V gene.

The chain links TRBV15 to TRBJ2-1; tentatively, D is TRBD1 (6 bases). Germline CDR1 and CDR2: LNHNV and YYDKDF (reference sequence). V was shortened by 0 bases and J by 8 bases, with 8 bases between the two germline ends. This CDR3 region has 13 residues. CDR3 bases: TGTGCCACCAGCAGAGAGGACAGATATGAGCAGTTCTTC. It yields the protein CATSREDRYEQFF.

This chain links TRBV4-1 with TRBJ2-3; 8 bases map to TRBD1. The germline gives CDR1 MGHRA, CDR2 YSYEKL. This CDR3 contains 14 residues. Losses at the gene ends were 0 bases for V and 4 bases for J; bases not matched to a gene: 0. CDR3 DNA: TGCGCCAGCAGCCAAGACAGGGGGCCAGATACGCAGTATTTT. It encodes CASSQDRGPDTQYF.

The chain recombines TRBV18 with TRBJ1-2; the match to TRBD1 covers 9 bases. Trimming at V came to 0 bases and at J to 6 bases, leaving 5 bases not matched to a gene. Germline V gives CDR1 KGHSH, CDR2 LQKENI. The CDR3 totals 15 residues. As DNA, the CDR3 is TGTGCCAGCTCACCACCCGGGACAGGGTCTCATGGCTACACCTTC. Amino acids: CASSPPGTGSHGYTF.

This clone occurred a few times. This chain connects TRBV19 to TRBJ2-1, with a tentative D call TRBD1 (5 bases). The CDR3 covers 14 residues. CDR1 is LNHDA, CDR2 SQIVND, per germline (reference sequence). Trimming took 6 bases from V and 8 from J, leaving 17 bases between them. The CDR3 loop is CASSWWGPTDEQFF. Written as DNA, the CDR3 is TGTGCCAGTAGCTGGTGGGGCCCGACGGATGAGCAGTTCTTC.

V usage is TRBV18 and J usage is TRBJ1-6, with D possibly matching TRBD1 (5 bases). The CDR3 has 14 residues. Trimming took off 6 bases at V and 8 bases at J, with 14 bases between the two ends. The germline CDR1 and CDR2 sequences are KGHSH and LQKENI. The CDR3 DNA reads TGTGCCAGCTCCCCCGGGCCCAGGGATTCACCCCTCCACTTT. It specifies CASSPGPRDSPLHF.

The sample holds a few counts of this clone. V gene TRBV7-2 combines with J gene TRBJ1-3; D may be TRBD1 (5 bases). V lost 0 bases and J lost 3, with 12 bases in between. Looked up from germline, CDR1 is SGHTA and CDR2 is FQGNSA. This CDR3 is 16 amino acids long. CDR3 sequence reads: CASSLAGRDVGNTIYF. The CDR3 coding sequence is TGTGCCAGCAGCTTAGCCGGCAGGGATGTTGGAAACACCATATATTTT.

This clone was seen more than once but under ten times. This chain uses TRBV10-3 with TRBJ2-2, with no clear D. V lost 3 bases to trimming and J lost 0 bases, with 11 bases between them. The CDR3 spans 16 residues. Germline CDR1 reads ENHRY; CDR2 reads SYGVKD. CDR3 region: CAISDLRFTNTGELFF. The CDR3 DNA reads TGTGCCATCAGTGACCTAAGATTCACGAACACCGGGGAGCTGTTTTTT.

V gene TRBV18 combines with J gene TRBJ1-3; tentatively, D is TRBD1 (5 bases). The germline gives CDR1 KGHSH, CDR2 LQKENI. Trimming stripped 0 bases from V and 5 bases from J, with 14 bases between. The CDR3 is 16 residues long. CDR3 in amino acids: CASSPPRQGLRNTIYF. For the CDR3, the DNA is TGTGCCAGCTCACCACCACGGCAGGGTCTGAGAAACACCATATATTTT.

V is TRBV18 and J is TRBJ2-2, with TRBD2 matching over 8 bases. Germline V lookup: CDR1 KGHSH, CDR2 LQKENI. With 0 bases clipped from V and 4 bases from J, the junction kept 4 bases outside the gene matches. This CDR3 has 16 residues. The CDR3 loop reads CASSPPAGGPTGELFF. CDR3 sequence (DNA): TGTGCCAGCTCACCACCCGCGGGGGGCCCCACCGGGGAGCTGTTTTTT.

The J gene is TRBJ2-1, the V gene TRBV29-1, with no clear D. The germline gives CDR1 SQVTM, CDR2 ANQGSEA. V was clipped by 3 bases and J by 8 bases, with 11 bases between them. This CDR3 is 12 amino acids long. CDR3 residues: CSVDGLSDEQFF. CDR3 coding DNA: TGCAGCGTTGACGGTTTATCCGATGAGCAGTTCTTC.

CDR3 in amino acids: CASSQKKGGAQYF. The CDR3 DNA sequence: TGCGCCAGCAGCCAAAAGAAAGGAGGTGCGCAGTATTTT. The V gene is TRBV4-3, the J gene TRBJ2-3; tentative D call: TRBD2 (5 bases). This CDR3 comprises 13 residues. Germline V CDR1 and CDR2: LGHNA, YSLEER. V gave up 2 bases and J gave up 10 bases, with 13 bases separating them.

In its sample, this clone was seen a few times. One end of the junction is discordant with germline, which a read error may explain. The V and J genes are TRBV7-7 and TRBJ1-2; the match to TRBD1 covers 8 bases. This CDR3 region has 13 residues. Germline V gene sequence: CDR1 SSHAT, CDR2 FNYEAQ (reference sequence). The CDR3 DNA follows: TGTGCTAGCAGCCCAGACAGGGGAATAGGCTACACCTTC. Protein sequence: CASSPDRGIGYTF.

This clone was picked up a small number of times. V gene TRBV10-3 combines with J gene TRBJ1-3; D is unclear. Per the germline V gene, CDR1 is ENHRY and CDR2 is SYGVKD. V was cut by 5 bases and J by 0 bases, with 11 bases left in between. The CDR3 runs to 15 residues. The CDR3 spells CAISPDWSSGNTIYF. DNA of the CDR3: TGTGCCATCAGTCCAGACTGGAGCTCTGGAAACACCATATATTTT.

J is TRBJ2-3 and V is TRBV7-6, with D possibly TRBD2 on 6 matching bases. CDR3 length: 15 amino acids. The V end was cut by 1 base, the J end by 1 base, with 9 bases between. Germline V gene data show CDR1 as SGHVS and CDR2 as FNYEAQ. CDR3 in amino acids: CASSLGTTRTDTQYF. CDR3 sequence (DNA): TGTGCCAGCAGCTTAGGGACTACCCGCACAGATACGCAGTATTTT.

This clone was found a few times. The J gene is TRBJ1-1, the V gene TRBV2; D remains unclear. The CDR3 has 15 amino acids. Trimming stripped 3 bases from V and 5 bases from J, with 16 bases between. Germline loops: CDR1 SNHLY, CDR2 FYNNEI. The CDR3, as DNA: TGTGCCAGCAGTGACCCCTCTCGAGGTAGGACTGAAGCTTTCTTT. It encodes CASSDPSRGRTEAFF.

The chain combines TRBV7-2 with TRBJ2-7; 11 bases align to TRBD2. Trimming removed 5 bases from V and 7 bases from J; junction bases left unmatched: 7. The CDR3 contains 14 residues. The germline V gene encodes CDR1 SGHTA and CDR2 FQGNSA. CDR3 sequence: CASSPLAGGREQYF. As DNA, the CDR3 is TGTGCCAGCAGCCCATTAGCGGGGGGGCGAGAGCAGTACTTC.

The rearrangement joins TRBV10-3 to TRBJ2-5; 7 positions match TRBD2. CDR3 length: 16 residues. V shed 2 bases and J 2 bases; nucleotides not matched to a gene: 8. Germline V gives CDR1 ENHRY, CDR2 SYGVKD. The CDR3 loop is CAISEGASGAQETQYF. The CDR3 DNA is TGTGCCATCAGTGAGGGGGCTAGCGGCGCACAAGAGACCCAGTACTTC.

The genes are TRBV29-1 and TRBJ1-1; maybe TRBD1 (5 bases). Germline CDR1 is SQVTM and CDR2 is ANQGSEA. The V gene lost 7 bases and the J gene lost 0 bases, with 12 bases spanning the gap. This CDR3 is built from 13 residues. CDR3 sequence: CSAGDGVNTEAFF. The CDR3 DNA reads TGCAGCGCGGGGGACGGTGTGAACACTGAAGCTTTCTTT.

J is TRBJ2-1 and V is TRBV7-9, with 9 bases fitting TRBD2. Germline CDR1 SEHNR, CDR2 FQNEAQ (reference sequence). The CDR3 runs 13 residues. After removal of 3 bases from V and 10 bases from J, the junction contained 4 bases not matched to a gene. Here the CDR3 reads CASSLAGGPEQFF. The CDR3 bases are TGTGCCAGCAGCTTGGCGGGGGGGCCGGAGCAGTTCTTC. The whole variable domain, filled in from reference TRBV7-9 and TRBJ2-1, reads DTGVSQNPRHKITKRGQNVTFRCDPISEHNRLYWYRQTLGQGPEFLTYFQNEAQLEKSRLLSDRFSAERPKGSFSTLEIQRTEQGDSAMYLCASSLAGGPEQFFGPGTRLTVL.

V is TRBV7-2 and J is TRBJ2-5; no clear D gene. The germline V gene has CDR1 SGHTA and CDR2 FQGNSA. With 3 bases removed from V and 5 bases from J, the gap between germline ends came to 10 bases. The CDR3 consists of 13 residues. The CDR3 spells CASSFGPRETQYF. CDR3 DNA sequence: TGTGCCAGCAGCTTTGGGCCCCGGGAGACCCAGTACTTC.

The gene calls are TRBV29-1 and TRBJ2-1, with 7 bases identical to TRBD2. In germline, CDR1 is SQVTM, CDR2 ANQGSEA. The CDR3 consists of 12 residues. J was trimmed by 6 bases and V by 4 bases; bases with no gene match: 3. The CDR3, as DNA: TGCAGCGTTGGATCGGGGGGCAATGAGCAGTTCTTC. Residues: CSVGSGGNEQFF.

The V gene is TRBV11-2, the J gene TRBJ2-7; 9 bases line up with TRBD1. This CDR3 is 16 amino acids long. V trimming: 1 base; J trimming: 3 bases; junction bases outside the gene matches: 7. Germline values: CDR1 SGHAT, CDR2 FQNNGV. The CDR3 DNA sequence: TGTGCCAGCAGCTTAGGGGGGGGGACAGGGATCTACGAGCAGTACTTC. It yields the protein CASSLGGGTGIYEQYF.

This clone is judged medium-sized. The chain is built from TRBV7-2 and TRBJ2-2; D is ambiguous. The germline V and J ends were trimmed by 7 bases and 0 bases, with 9 bases remaining between them. Germline lookup yields CDR1 SGHTA and CDR2 FQGNSA. CDR3 length equals 14 residues. The CDR3: CASTRSANTGELFF. The DNA of the CDR3 is TGTGCCAGCACTAGATCGGCGAACACCGGGGAGCTGTTTTTT. The full variable domain, its missing parts supplied by reference TRBV7-2 and TRBJ2-2, is GAGVSQSPSNKVTEKGKDVELRCDPISGHTALYWYRQSLGQGLEFLIYFQGNSAPDKSGLPSDRFSAERTGGSVSTLTIQRTQQEDSAVYLCASTRSANTGELFFGEGSRLTVL.

This chain links TRBV5-1 with TRBJ1-2; D is ambiguous. The germline CDR1 and CDR2 sequences are SGHRS and YFSETQ. Trimming pared 3 bases from V and 3 bases from J, leaving 15 bases between. CDR3 length: 15 residues. This CDR3 is CASSSSPGAHYGYTF. The DNA of the CDR3 is TGCGCCAGCAGCTCCTCCCCTGGAGCGCACTATGGCTACACCTTC.

The V call is TRBV10-3, the J call TRBJ1-5; 11 nucleotides match TRBD1. V was clipped by 0 bases and J by 6 bases; unmatched bases: 4. Germline assignment: CDR1 ENHRY and CDR2 SYGVKD. This CDR3 spans 16 amino acids. The CDR3 nucleotides read TGTGCCATCAGTGAGTCGATTGGGACAGGGGGTCAGCCCCAGCATTTT. Protein sequence: CAISESIGTGGQPQHF.

The chain links TRBV7-9 to TRBJ2-2; 13 positions agree with TRBD2. Germline V lookup: CDR1 SEHNR, CDR2 FQNEAQ (reference sequence). The CDR3 spans 16 residues. Losses at the gene ends were 10 bases for V and 1 base for J; bases not matched to a gene: 6. CDR3 amino acids: CATVGLAGMNTGELFF. The CDR3 DNA follows: TGTGCCACCGTGGGACTAGCGGGAATGAACACCGGGGAGCTGTTTTTT.

The table lists this clone with a few counts. The CDR3 bases are TGTGCCAGCAGCCCTCCGACAGGTTTTAGCAATCAGCCCCAGCATTTT. Translated, it gives CASSPPTGFSNQPQHF. The chain has TRBV7-8 and TRBJ1-5; D may be TRBD1 (6 bases). Germline values: CDR1 SGHVS, CDR2 FQNEAQ. The V end was cut by 5 bases, the J end by 0 bases, with 14 bases between. CDR3 length: 16 amino acids.